A single sample is the source of the 16 T cell receptor beta chains below, sequenced in a study of T-cell memory formation after mild COVID-19. TCRdb analysed the 5' RACE reads with MiXCR anew, one entry per CDR3 protein. The sample contains tens of thousands of distinct CDR3 sequences, around 13% of which appear only once. The sequenced sample consisted of PBMCs or a T cell subset sorted from them (not recorded which). These receptors all come from a man aged 18 to 35 who had mild COVID-19 (a few samples of this study predate the infection). Cell type and time point are not known.

The rearrangement joins TRBV27 to TRBJ2-6, with a possible D match to TRBD2 (6 bases). CDR3 length: 18 amino acids. CDR1 and CDR2 from the germline V gene are MNHEY and SMNVEV (reference sequence). The V and J ends lost 0 bases and 3 bases respectively, with 15 bases between them. The CDR3 protein is CASSLSPPWGVGANVLTF. In nucleotides, the CDR3 is TGTGCCAGCAGTTTATCCCCGCCTTGGGGGGTTGGGGCCAACGTCCTGACTTTC.

To note about this clonotype: This may stem from a read error, because a much larger clone lies one nucleotide away. The CDR3 DNA sequence: TGTGCCAGCAGCCCCCGGCGGACAGGGAATGGCTACAATGAGCAGTTCTTC. It translates to CASSPRRTGNGYNEQFF. The chain couples TRBV7-9 to TRBJ2-1; 8 bases map to TRBD1. V gave up 5 bases and J gave up 3 bases; unmatched junction bases: 12. This CDR3 comprises 17 residues. The V gene's germline CDR1 is SEHNR and CDR2 FQNEAQ (reference sequence).

Only a few counts were recorded for this clonotype. V and J are TRBV4-1 and TRBJ2-7; a weak D match, TRBD1 (5 bases). V lost 0 bases, J lost 1 base, and 10 bases lay in between. Germline V gives CDR1 MGHRA, CDR2 YSYEKL. The CDR3 runs 15 residues. CDR3 amino acids: CASSQEFQGSYEQYF. CDR3 DNA sequence: TGCGCCAGCAGCCAAGAGTTTCAGGGATCCTACGAGCAGTACTTC.

This clonotype was seen a handful of times. The chain links TRBV4-2 to TRBJ1-1; D not resolved. Germline V gene data show CDR1 as LGHNA and CDR2 as YNFKEQ. This CDR3 has 16 residues. V was clipped by 0 bases and J by 1 base, with 12 bases between them. Here the CDR3 DNA reads TGTGCCAGCAGCCAAGAACGTCGGCAGGAGAACACTGAAGCTTTCTTT. Amino acid sequence: CASSQERRQENTEAFF.

This chain links TRBV5-1 with TRBJ2-1, with 9 positions matching TRBD2. The CDR3 is 15 residues long. In germline, CDR1 is SGHRS, CDR2 YFSETQ. The junction had 6 bases not matched to a gene; V was cut back by 4 bases and J by 4 bases. CDR3 coding DNA: TGCGCCAGCAGCCCGGTTGCGGGAGGGTACAATGAGCAGTTCTTC. Encoded protein: CASSPVAGGYNEQFF.

The chain uses TRBV12-3 or TRBV12-4 and TRBJ1-6; 9 nucleotides match TRBD1. J lost 9 bases, V lost 3 bases, and 3 bases had no gene match. This CDR3 has 14 residues. The CDR3 region is CASSFGTGSSPLHF. The CDR3 nucleotides are TGTGCCAGCAGTTTTGGGACAGGGAGTTCACCCCTCCACTTT.

V gene TRBV10-3 combines with J gene TRBJ1-2; TRBD1 agrees at 7 bases. Germline V CDR1 and CDR2: ENHRY, SYGVKD. This CDR3 comprises 13 residues. Losses at the gene ends were 7 bases for V and 4 bases for J; bases not matched to a gene: 6. The CDR3 coding sequence is TGTGCCATCAATGACAGGGAGGGCTATGGCTACACCTTC. This encodes CAINDREGYGYTF.

This clonotype was recorded a few times. The genes are TRBV7-2 and TRBJ1-1; 8 bases align to TRBD1. The CDR3 consists of 14 residues. Per the germline V gene, CDR1 is SGHTA and CDR2 is FQGNSA. Germline trimming cut 5 bases from V and 7 bases from J; bases unmatched to any gene: 9. The CDR3 loop reads CASSPGTGYIEAFF. The CDR3 bases are TGTGCCAGCAGCCCCGGGACAGGATACATTGAAGCTTTCTTT.

This clonotype was counted ten times or more. The V gene is TRBV6-5, the J gene TRBJ1-1, with TRBD1 matching 7 bases. This CDR3 spans 14 amino acids. Germline V CDR1 and CDR2: MNHEY, SVGAGI. J gave up 1 base and V 4 bases, and 3 bases lay outside the gene matches. The CDR3 DNA follows: TGTGCCAGCAGTTTACAGGGGAGGAACACTGAAGCTTTCTTT. Translated: CASSLQGRNTEAFF.

V usage is TRBV20-1 and J usage is TRBJ1-4, with D unclear. Germline CDR1 is DFQATT and CDR2 is SNEGSKA (reference sequence). V was cut by 3 bases and J by 11 bases, with 16 bases left in between. The CDR3 is made up of 13 amino acids. As DNA, the CDR3 is TGCAGTGCTAGTGATGTCCGCTCACGGAAACTGTTTTTT. As protein: CSASDVRSRKLFF.

This chain links TRBV5-4 with TRBJ1-6; the match to TRBD1 covers 8 bases. Germline V lookup: CDR1 SGHNT, CDR2 YYREEE (reference sequence). After removal of 4 bases from V and 7 bases from J, the junction contained 4 bases not matched to a gene. The CDR3 consists of 14 residues. For the CDR3, the DNA is TGTGCCAGCAGCCTGACAGGGGTCAATTCACCCCTCCACTTT. Protein sequence: CASSLTGVNSPLHF.

In its sample, this clonotype was seen a few times. The chain combines TRBV12-3 or TRBV12-4 with TRBJ2-4; no firm D call. This CDR3 region has 10 residues. Deletions cut 6 bases from V and 8 bases from J, with 5 bases between. CDR3 sequence: CASRRDIQYF. CDR3 nucleotides: TGTGCCAGCAGGAGAGACATTCAGTACTTC.

There are a few counts of this clonotype. The chain links TRBV27 to TRBJ1-5; D not resolved. Germline CDR1 is MNHEY and CDR2 is SMNVEV (reference sequence). V was trimmed by 6 bases and J by 7 bases, leaving 10 bases between them. CDR3 length equals 12 residues. CDR3 sequence: CASRGFGQPQHF. The DNA of the CDR3 is TGTGCCAGCAGGGGATTTGGGCAGCCCCAGCATTTT.

The chain is built from TRBV7-2 and TRBJ1-2, with D maybe TRBD1 (5 bases). V lost 1 base and J lost 10, with 16 bases in between. The CDR3 is 14 residues long. CDR1 and CDR2 from the germline V gene are SGHTA and FQGNSA. CDR3 sequence (DNA): TGTGCCAGCAGCTTAGGGCAGGGACTAAGCTACTACACCTTC. It specifies CASSLGQGLSYYTF.

In its sample, this clonotype was seen a few times. The V gene is TRBV6-5, the J gene TRBJ1-2, with 9 positions matching TRBD1. After removal of 8 bases from V and 5 bases from J, the junction contained 6 bases not matched to a gene. Germline values: CDR1 MNHEY, CDR2 SVGAGI. The CDR3 spans 13 residues. CDR3 region: CASRTGAEYGYTF. CDR3 in DNA: TGTGCCAGCCGGACAGGGGCGGAGTATGGCTACACCTTC.

This clonotype was observed a single time. V is TRBV5-1 and J is TRBJ2-4; TRBD1 matches 9 bases. Germline-derived CDR1 and CDR2 are SGHRS and YFSETQ. The CDR3 has 16 amino acids. The V segment lost 4 bases and the J segment 6 bases; nucleotides outside the gene matches: 11. The CDR3 nucleotides read TGCGCCAGCAGCCCCTCCGGAACAGGGGGCGCAAACATTCAGTACTTC. It specifies CASSPSGTGGANIQYF.